This paragraph reports one T cell receptor beta chain. This sample is part of a study of blood T cell repertoires in COVID-19. About the study: Researchers got acute and convalescent COVID-19 samples from the United States, Italy and Spain. T cells, B-cell-depleted T cells, or PBMCs supplied cDNA or gDNA.

Per the original data handling: The assay estimated nucleated cells by amplifying reference gene primers. Here immunoSEQ multiplex PCR was the method, and the copy in TCRdb shows in-frame clones only, minus some. V and J calls plus clone size are reproduced from that table; the DNA served to infer D and trimming. Of roughly 180,000 clones listed, around 86% are singletons. CDR1 and CDR2 (germline): KGHSH, LQKENI. The V end lost 4 bases, the J end lost 0 bases, and 12 bases lay between the germline ends. CDR3 length equals 15 residues. The TCR sequence derives from a woman aged 25 to 39 with active or convalescent COVID-19. The specimen was peripheral blood. The chain links TRBV18 to TRBJ1-1, with D perhaps TRBD1 (6 bases). The CDR3 here is CASSQGGTMNTEAFF. In DNA, the CDR3 is TGTGCCAGCTCACAGGGGGGGACTATGAACACTGAAGCTTTCTTT.